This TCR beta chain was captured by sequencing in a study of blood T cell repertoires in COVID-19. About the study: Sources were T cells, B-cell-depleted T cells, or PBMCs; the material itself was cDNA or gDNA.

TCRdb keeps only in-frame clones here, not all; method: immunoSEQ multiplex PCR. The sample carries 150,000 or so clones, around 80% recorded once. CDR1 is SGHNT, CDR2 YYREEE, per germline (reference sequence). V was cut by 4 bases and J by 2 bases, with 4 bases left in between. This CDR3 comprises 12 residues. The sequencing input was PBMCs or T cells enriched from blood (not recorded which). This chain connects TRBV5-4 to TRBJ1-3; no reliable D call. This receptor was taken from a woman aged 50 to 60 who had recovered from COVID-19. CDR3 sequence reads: CASSAAGNTIYF. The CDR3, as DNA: TGTGCCAGCAGCGCGGCTGGAAACACCATATATTTT.